A single sample is the source of the 31 T cell receptor beta chains below, sequenced in a study of blood T cell repertoires in COVID-19. Generated by immunoSEQ multiplex PCR, the TCRdb table keeps only in-frame clones and is missing some. The repertoire has around 190,000 clones, about 83% of them found once; the top ten carry 3% to 3.5%. The source material was PBMCs or T cells enriched from blood (not recorded which). These receptors came from a woman in her 30s who had been exposed to COVID-19.

The chain combines TRBV6-6 with TRBJ2-2, with a weak D call TRBD2 (7 bases). CDR1 and CDR2 from the germline V gene are MNHNY and SVGAGI (reference sequence). This CDR3 is built from 16 residues. V was shortened by 2 bases and J by 7 bases, with 17 bases between the two germline ends. The CDR3: CASSYRTGGLNGELFF. CDR3 DNA sequence: TGTGCCAGCAGTTACCGGACCGGGGGGCTTAACGGGGAGCTGTTTTTT.

The sample holds a few counts of this clone. The J gene is TRBJ1-2, the V gene TRBV14; D uncertain. There are 15 residues in the CDR3. From germline, CDR1 is SGHDN and CDR2 FVKESK. V lost 0 bases, J lost 4 bases, and 12 bases lay in between. The CDR3, as DNA: TGTGCCAGCAGCCAAGAACCCGCGGTCTCCTATGGCTACACCTTC. It encodes CASSQEPAVSYGYTF.

The rearrangement joins TRBV15 to TRBJ1-1; possible D gene TRBD1, 6 bases. V shed 3 bases and J shed 1 base, with 9 bases lying between them. CDR1 and CDR2 (germline): LNHNV, YYDKDF (reference sequence). The CDR3 runs 14 residues. Here the CDR3 reads CATSSDRTNTEAFF. CDR3 DNA: TGTGCCACCAGCAGCGACAGGACGAACACTGAAGCTTTCTTT.

This chain uses TRBV9 with TRBJ2-2; the D gene is possibly TRBD1 (5 bases). The CDR3 spans 16 residues. From germline, CDR1 is SGDLS and CDR2 YYNGEE. The V and J ends lost 1 base and 3 bases respectively, with 13 bases between them. CDR3 DNA: TGTGCCAGCAGCGTATGGTGGGGCAGGGACACCGGGGAGCTGTTTTTT. Translated, it gives CASSVWWGRDTGELFF.

The chain is built from TRBV5-5 and TRBJ1-4, with TRBD1 as a possible D gene (5 bases). The V and J ends lost 1 base and 0 bases respectively, with 19 bases between them. The CDR3 consists of 19 residues. Germline V gene sequence: CDR1 SGHKS, CDR2 YYEKEE (reference sequence). CDR3 DNA sequence: TGTGCCAGCAGCTTGATCGCCCAGGGTTCACCCGCAACTAATGAAAAACTGTTTTTT. This gives the protein CASSLIAQGSPATNEKLFF.

The chain has TRBV7-6 and TRBJ2-5; D not resolved. Between the trimmed V and J ends, which lost 1 base and 8 bases, there was a span of 14 bases. CDR1 and CDR2 (germline): SGHVS, FNYEAQ. This CDR3 contains 14 residues. CDR3 sequence: CASSLGPSGGTQYF. The CDR3 DNA is TGTGCCAGCAGCTTAGGACCTTCGGGTGGAACCCAGTACTTC.

The V call is TRBV7-9, the J call TRBJ1-2, with a possible D match to TRBD1 (5 bases). Germline values: CDR1 SEHNR, CDR2 FQNEAQ (reference sequence). The CDR3 length is 17 residues. The germline V and J ends were trimmed by 5 bases and 3 bases, with 22 bases remaining between them. The CDR3 DNA is TGTGCCAGCAGCGTAAAAGACCTCCAGGGACTGTACTATGGCTACACCTTC. It codes for CASSVKDLQGLYYGYTF.

The chain has TRBV4-1 and TRBJ1-1, with D perhaps TRBD1 (5 bases). Germline V CDR1 and CDR2: MGHRA, YSYEKL. CDR3 size: 15 residues. Deletions cut 1 base from V and 6 bases from J, with 15 bases between. In DNA form, the CDR3 reads TGCGCCAGCAGCCAAGCGCAGGGTTTGACGCCTGAAGCTTTCTTT. It is translated as CASSQAQGLTPEAFF.

This clone was seen once. The CDR3 sequence is CASSIGDREADTQYF. CDR3 bases: TGTGCCAGCAGCATAGGGGACAGGGAAGCAGATACGCAGTATTTT. V and J are TRBV9 and TRBJ2-3, with TRBD1 identical over 9 bases. Germline loops: CDR1 SGDLS, CDR2 YYNGEE. The CDR3 is 15 amino acids. The ends lost 4 bases at V and 4 bases at J; junction bases unmatched: 7.

The J gene is TRBJ1-3, the V gene TRBV19; no reliable D call. From germline, CDR1 is LNHDA and CDR2 SQIVND (reference sequence). The V and J ends lost 2 bases and 0 bases respectively, with 5 bases between them. The CDR3 spans 14 residues. CDR3 coding DNA: TGTGCCAGTAGTATAACGGGCTCTGGAAACACCATATATTTT. It translates to CASSITGSGNTIYF.

This clone occurred a few times. CDR3 DNA sequence: TGTGCCAGCAGCCAAGGACACCCGAACGTCCTGACTTTC. This gives the protein CASSQGHPNVLTF. The J gene is TRBJ2-6, the V gene TRBV3-1 (or the pseudogene TRBV3-2); D not resolved. CDR3 length equals 13 residues. The V and J ends lost 1 base and 10 bases respectively, with 8 bases between them. Germline V gene data show CDR1 as LGHDT and CDR2 as YNNKEL (reference sequence).

The chain is built from TRBV6-5 and TRBJ2-3, with D perhaps TRBD2 (7 bases). V dropped 11 bases and J dropped 4 bases, with 10 bases sitting between them. CDR3 length: 11 residues. Germline V gives CDR1 MNHEY, CDR2 SVGAGI. The CDR3 bases are TGTGCCTCGGGGGGCTCAGATACGCAGTATTTT. It is translated as CASGGSDTQYF.

V usage is TRBV29-1 and J usage is TRBJ1-4; no clear D gene. With 6 bases removed from V and 0 bases from J, the gap between germline ends came to 11 bases. CDR3 length: 14 amino acids. CDR1 SQVTM and CDR2 ANQGSEA come from the germline V gene. This CDR3 is CSVGVSATNEKLFF. Written as DNA, the CDR3 is TGCAGCGTGGGAGTCTCTGCAACTAATGAAAAACTGTTTTTT.

This clone appeared once. This sequence joins TRBV12-3 or TRBV12-4 and TRBJ2-2, with a tentative D call TRBD1 (6 bases). V was shortened by 6 bases and J by 5 bases, with 10 bases between the two germline ends. CDR3 length equals 13 residues. The CDR3 region is CASSLQGTGELFF. The CDR3 coding sequence is TGTGCCAGCAGCTTACAGGGTACCGGGGAGCTGTTTTTT.

The rearrangement joins TRBV12-3 or TRBV12-4 to TRBJ2-7, with D perhaps TRBD1 (6 bases). Trimming took off 5 bases at V and 6 bases at J, with 11 bases between the two ends. The CDR3 covers 12 residues. The CDR3 reads CASSNTGPEQYF. Here the CDR3 DNA reads TGTGCCAGCAGTAACACAGGGCCCGAGCAGTACTTC.

By its share, this clone is medium-sized. The V call is TRBV4-2, the J call TRBJ1-1; maybe TRBD1 (6 bases). The germline CDR1 and CDR2 sequences are LGHNA and YNFKEQ. The CDR3 totals 15 residues. Trimming removed 0 bases at V and 4 bases at J, with 12 bases between. CDR3 residues: CASSQEEGGGTEAFF. The CDR3 DNA reads TGTGCCAGCAGCCAAGAGGAGGGAGGGGGCACTGAAGCTTTCTTT.

This chain joins TRBV7-9 and TRBJ1-1; D possibly corresponds to TRBD1 (5 bases). V was cut by 1 base and J by 5 bases, with 26 bases left in between. CDR1 and CDR2 from the germline V gene are SEHNR and FQNEAQ (reference sequence). The CDR3 runs to 19 residues. CDR3 loop: CASSLGFIGHPVQGTEAFF. The CDR3, as DNA: TGTGCCAGCAGCTTAGGATTTATCGGACACCCCGTACAAGGGACTGAAGCTTTCTTT.

The chain recombines TRBV7-2 with TRBJ1-5; a weak D match, TRBD1 (6 bases). Germline V lookup: CDR1 SGHTA, CDR2 FQGNSA. V was trimmed by 5 bases and J by 6 bases, leaving 11 bases between them. The CDR3 extends over 13 amino acids. The CDR3 spells CASSRGGIQPQHF. CDR3 DNA: TGTGCCAGCAGCCGCGGGGGCATTCAGCCCCAGCATTTT. The complete variable domain, with remaining parts taken from reference TRBV7-2 and TRBJ1-5, reads GAGVSQSPSNKVTEKGKDVELRCDPISGHTALYWYRQSLGQGLEFLIYFQGNSAPDKSGLPSDRFSAERTGGSVSTLTIQRTQQEDSAVYLCASSRGGIQPQHFGDGTRLSIL.

The chain joins TRBV19 to TRBJ2-2, with D perhaps matching TRBD1 (5 bases). The V end lost 3 bases, the J end lost 4 bases, and 9 bases lay between the germline ends. Germline assignment: CDR1 LNHDA and CDR2 SQIVND (reference sequence). The CDR3 totals 14 residues. The CDR3 DNA sequence: TGTGCCAGTAGTATCCCTCAGGGCACCGGGGAGCTGTTTTTT. Translating gives CASSIPQGTGELFF.

The chain is built from TRBV13 and TRBJ2-3; weak D call: TRBD1 (5 bases). The CDR3 is made up of 13 amino acids. Germline values: CDR1 PRHDT, CDR2 FYEKMQ (reference sequence). The V end lost 5 bases, the J end lost 2 bases, and 8 bases lay between the germline ends. The CDR3 DNA sequence: TGTGCCAGCAGCCGACAGACCACAGATACGCAGTATTTT. Amino acids: CASSRQTTDTQYF.

This CDR3 reads CASSPGGSLDTQYF. The CDR3 nucleotides read TGTGCCAGCAGCCCCGGGGGGAGCCTGGATACGCAGTATTTT. The J gene is TRBJ2-3, the V gene TRBV7-2, with 7 bases that match TRBD2. V shed 5 bases, J shed 6 bases, and the junction held 8 bases outside the gene matches. Per germline, CDR1 SGHTA and CDR2 FQGNSA. CDR3 length equals 14 residues. Combining the CDR3 with reference TRBV7-2 and TRBJ2-3 gives the whole variable domain GAGVSQSPSNKVTEKGKDVELRCDPISGHTALYWYRQSLGQGLEFLIYFQGNSAPDKSGLPSDRFSAERTGGSVSTLTIQRTQQEDSAVYLCASSPGGSLDTQYFGPGTRLTVL.

The chain combines TRBV5-1 with TRBJ2-7; the match to TRBD1 covers 8 bases. This CDR3 contains 14 residues. From germline, CDR1 is SGHRS and CDR2 YFSETQ. J lost 5 bases, V lost 3 bases, and 7 bases had no gene match. CDR3 nucleotides: TGCGCCAGCAGCTGGGCGGACAGGGAGGACGAGCAGTACTTC. Amino acids: CASSWADREDEQYF.

The V call is TRBV3-1 (or the pseudogene TRBV3-2), the J call TRBJ1-1, with 8 bases lining up with TRBD1. This CDR3 is built from 12 residues. V lost 4 bases to trimming and J lost 8 bases; unmatched junction nucleotides: 3. Germline V CDR1 and CDR2: LGHDT, YNNKEL (reference sequence). CDR3 coding DNA: TGTGCCAGCAGCCCACAGGGGGTAGAAGCTTTCTTT. Its protein product is CASSPQGVEAFF.

CDR3 amino acids: CASGLDRGQAFF. CDR3 nucleotides: TGTGCCAGCGGATTAGACAGGGGGCAAGCTTTCTTT. The chain joins TRBV7-9 to TRBJ1-1; TRBD1 matches 10 bases. This CDR3 spans 12 amino acids. Germline trimming cut 8 bases from V and 9 bases from J; bases unmatched to any gene: 6. The germline V gene has CDR1 SEHNR and CDR2 FQNEAQ (reference sequence).

The V and J genes are TRBV28 and TRBJ1-2, with D tentatively TRBD1 (5 bases). This CDR3 region has 14 residues. The germline CDR1 and CDR2 sequences are MDHEN and SYDVKM. Trimming shortened V by 5 bases and J by 3 bases, and 13 bases separated the two germline ends. Here the CDR3 DNA reads TGTGCCAGCAGTCGACTGGGGCAAGACTATGGCTACACCTTC. It specifies CASSRLGQDYGYTF.

The CDR3 protein is CASTSANDVEAFF. The CDR3 DNA reads as TGTGCCAGCACCTCAGCGAACGACGTTGAAGCTTTCTTT. The chain links TRBV12-3 or TRBV12-4 to TRBJ1-1; D gene unclear. The germline V and J ends were trimmed by 7 bases and 7 bases, with 16 bases remaining between them. This CDR3 contains 13 residues.

The rearrangement links TRBV10-1 to TRBJ2-3; D uncertain. Germline-derived CDR1 and CDR2 are WNHNN and SYGVQD (reference sequence). CDR3 size: 15 residues. V gave up 0 bases and J gave up 0 bases, with 7 bases separating them. CDR3 sequence: CASSESLESTDTQYF. CDR3 sequence (DNA): TGCGCCAGCAGTGAGTCGTTGGAGAGCACAGATACGCAGTATTTT.

This clone has only one observation. The chain carries TRBV2 and TRBJ2-1, with no clear D. Looked up from germline, CDR1 is SNHLY and CDR2 is FYNNEI. The CDR3 totals 15 residues. Trimming left V 8 bases short and J 0 bases short, with 14 bases between. CDR3 amino acids: CASLHESSSYNEQFF. The CDR3 region has the DNA TGTGCCAGCCTTCACGAGTCCTCCTCCTACAATGAGCAGTTCTTC.

This chain connects TRBV30 to TRBJ1-3; D perhaps matches TRBD1 (5 bases). The V end lost 1 base, the J end lost 4 bases, and 17 bases lay between the germline ends. Germline V gives CDR1 GTSNPN, CDR2 SVGIG (reference sequence). The CDR3 contains 16 residues. DNA for the CDR3: TGTGCCTGGAGTGCTCTCGAAGGGACTCCGGGAAACACCATATATTTT. Translating gives CAWSALEGTPGNTIYF. Based on the CDR3 plus reference TRBV30 and TRBJ1-3, the full variable domain is SQTIHQWPATLVQPVGSPLSLECTVEGTSNPNLYWYRQAAGRGLQLLFYSVGIGQISSEVPQNLSASRPQDRQFILSSKKLLLSDSGFYLCAWSALEGTPGNTIYFGEGSWLTVV.

The J gene is TRBJ2-3, the V gene TRBV10-3, with 12 nucleotides matching TRBD2. The CDR3 loop spans 24 amino acids. In germline, CDR1 is ENHRY, CDR2 SYGVKD. The V and J ends lost 8 bases and 2 bases, in that order; junction bases with no gene match: 32. CDR3 coding DNA: TGTGCCATCCCCCCCAGACTCCGGGCACAGGGGCCCCTAGCGGGGGGGACCATCACAGATACGCAGTATTTT. As protein: CAIPPRLRAQGPLAGGTITDTQYF.

This clone was detected many times. The rearrangement joins TRBV11-2 to TRBJ1-1, with D perhaps TRBD1 (5 bases). Germline V lookup: CDR1 SGHAT, CDR2 FQNNGV. Between the trimmed V and J ends, which lost 4 bases and 4 bases, there was a span of 7 bases. The CDR3 consists of 12 residues. The CDR3 region has the DNA TGTGCCAGCAGCTCAGGGTCCACTGAAGCTTTCTTT. This encodes CASSSGSTEAFF. The whole variable domain, remainder taken from reference TRBV11-2 and TRBJ1-1, is EAGVAQSPRYKIIEKRQSVAFWCNPISGHATLYWYQQILGQGPKLLIQFQNNGVVDDSQLPKDRFSAERLKGVDSTLKIQPAKLEDSAVYLCASSSGSTEAFFGQGTRLTVV.